This section outlines one T cell receptor (beta chain) sequence together with its context. What it binds is unknown. With 0 bases clipped from V and 8 bases from J, the junction kept 6 bases outside the gene matches. The V gene's germline CDR1 is ENHRY and CDR2 SYGVKD. CDR3 size: 16 residues. These data originate in a study of cytotoxic CD8 clonotypes in ibrutinib-treated CLL. Looking at the study overall: Patients: 11 to 12 relapsed/refractory, roughly 15 treatment-naive, some 18 IGHV unmutated. Outcomes included some 25 partial and 2 complete responses; after median roughly 66 months, roughly 14 stayed remitted and about twelve progressed. Regarding the study as a whole: Public clonotypes, an uncommon group, contracted or remained stable on treatment.

The data were produced by immunoSEQ multiplex PCR, yet TCRdb's version contains in-frame clones alone and is incomplete. The sample contains roughly 150,000 clones, over 65% of which appear only once. This sample comprised PBMCs, obtained after 12 months of ibrutinib treatment. The sequence was obtained from a human donor with chronic lymphocytic leukemia. The chain is built from TRBV10-3 and TRBJ2-1, with 11 nucleotides matching TRBD2. Written as DNA, the CDR3 is TGTGCCATCAGTGAGTCATGGACTAGCGGGTCTTATGAGCAGTTCTTC. It yields the protein CAISESWTSGSYEQFF.